Listed below are T cell receptor beta chains from one sample, sequenced in a study of somatic mutations in cytotoxic T cells in rheumatoid arthritis. TCRdb keeps only in-frame clones here, not all; method: immunoSEQ multiplex PCR. The sample yields about 4,800 clones, around 87% seen once. The sequenced material came from CD8+ T cells sorted from blood. These TCRs come from a woman aged 50 to 60 with rheumatoid arthritis. The CDR3 runs from the conserved cysteine through the conserved F or W. D genes are given only for firm matches. The listing skips clone size in some rows; elsewhere it reads once, few, many or a size class.

CDR3 length	V gene	J gene	clone size	D gene	CDR3 DNA	CDR3 protein
15	TRBV5-4	TRBJ2-7	.	.	TGTGCCAGCAGCGCGCAGGGTGGCCTATCCTACGAGCAGTACTTC	CASSAQGGLSYEQYF
15	TRBV7-7	TRBJ2-7	.	.	TGTGCCAGCAGCTCAGGGTACGGAGTTGAGGAGGAGCAGTACTTC	CASSSGYGVEEEQYF
11	TRBV25-1	TRBJ2-1	.	.	TGTGCCAGCAGTAGACTGTATGAGCAGTTCTTC	CASSRLYEQFF
18	TRBV6-1	TRBJ2-7	.	TRBD1	TGTGCCAGCAGTGAATCCAGGTCAGGGACAGCCAGCTCCTACGAGCAGTACTTC	CASSESRSGTASSYEQYF
13	TRBV29-1	TRBJ2-7	.	.	TGCAGCGTGCGGGACCTCAAATCCTACGAGCAGTACTTC	CSVRDLKSYEQYF
16	TRBV9	TRBJ2-1	.	.	TGTGCCAGCAGCGCTTCTGGACCGGGGGGCAGTAATGAGCAGTTCTTC	CASSASGPGGSNEQFF
16	TRBV4-1	TRBJ2-7	.	TRBD1	TGCGCCAGCAGCCCTTCCCCGACAGGGGGATCCTACGAGCAGTACTTC	CASSPSPTGGSYEQYF
14	TRBV5-1	TRBJ2-1	.	TRBD1	TGCGCCAGCAGCAAAAGGACAGGGGACAATGAGCAGTTCTTC	CASSKRTGDNEQFF
13	TRBV30	TRBJ2-7	few	.	TGTGCCTGGAGTCCCGACACCTCCTACGAGCAGTACTTC	CAWSPDTSYEQYF
17	TRBV5-4	TRBJ2-7	.	TRBD1	TGTGCCAGCAGCGTCCACGGACAGGGGTTCCTCTCCTACGAGCAGTACTTC	CASSVHGQGFLSYEQYF
16	TRBV7-8	TRBJ2-5	.	TRBD2	TGTGCCAGCAGCTTAAGCGGACTAGCCCTCCAAGAGACCCAGTACTTC	CASSLSGLALQETQYF
16	TRBV5-5	TRBJ2-2	.	.	TGTGCCAGCAGCTCCCCGACAGGTTTGGACACCGGGGAGCTGTTTTTT	CASSSPTGLDTGELFF
15	TRBV7-2	TRBJ2-4	.	TRBD2	TGTGCCAGCAGCTACGGACTAGCGGGGAAAAACATTCAGTACTTC	CASSYGLAGKNIQYF
15	TRBV6-4	TRBJ2-7	.	TRBD1	TGTGCCAGCAGTGTTGGGACAGGGGGCGTTTACGAGCAGTACTTC	CASSVGTGGVYEQYF
12	TRBV9	TRBJ1-1	.	.	TGTGCCAGCAGGGGAGCCTCCACTGAAGCTTTCTTT	CASRGASTEAFF
12	TRBV29-1	TRBJ1-2	.	TRBD1	TGCAGCGCCGGGACAGGGAACTATGGCTACACCTTC	CSAGTGNYGYTF
14	TRBV5-1	TRBJ1-1	.	.	TGCGCCAGCAGCGACTACCCTAATTACGTTGAAGCTTTCTTT	CASSDYPNYVEAFF
12	TRBV19	TRBJ1-1	.	TRBD1	TGTGCCAGTAGTCTCGGACAGGAGGGAGCTTTCTTT	CASSLGQEGAFF
13	TRBV27	TRBJ1-1	.	.	TGTGCCAGCAGTATCACATCGAGGACTGAAGCTTTCTTT	CASSITSRTEAFF
17	TRBV2	TRBJ2-6	.	.	TGTGCCAGCAGCTTCGGGGTAGTTAACTCTGGGGCCAACGTCCTGACTTTC	CASSFGVVNSGANVLTF
13	TRBV10-2	TRBJ1-2	few	TRBD1	TGCGCCAGCAGTGAGCGCGACAGGGCTGGCTACACCTTC	CASSERDRAGYTF
15	TRBV5-4	TRBJ2-5	few	TRBD2	TGCGCCAGCAGCTTGGCGGGGACTATGAAGGAGACCCAGTACTTC	CASSLAGTMKETQYF
16	TRBV5-1	TRBJ1-1	.	.	TGCGCCAGCAGCCCCGTAGGAGGGGATAAGAACACTGAAGCTTTCTTT	CASSPVGGDKNTEAFF
15	TRBV7-6	TRBJ2-5	.	.	TGTGCCAGCAGCTTAGAAGCCAATCCGGGAGAGACCCAGTACTTC	CASSLEANPGETQYF
14	TRBV6-1	TRBJ2-7	.	TRBD2	TGTGCCAGCAGCCTAGCGGGGGTTGCCTACGAGCAGTACTTC	CASSLAGVAYEQYF
13	TRBV4-1	TRBJ1-2	.	.	TGCGCCAGCAGCCAGGCCCCGGGTCCCCTCTACACCTTC	CASSQAPGPLYTF
15	TRBV7-2	TRBJ1-2	once	.	TGTGCCAGCAGCTTAGCAGAGGGGGATTGGCGTGACTACACCTTC	CASSLAEGDWRDYTF
15	TRBV2	TRBJ2-4	.	TRBD2	TGTGCCAGCAGGGGGTTCGGGGGAGGGGAAAACATTCAGTACTTC	CASRGFGGGENIQYF
13	TRBV2	TRBJ2-1	once	.	TGTGCCAGCAGTTCCTGGCGGGACAGAGAGCAGTTCTTC	CASSSWRDREQFF
14	TRBV19	TRBJ2-2	once	.	TGTGCCAGTGGGACACTCTTAAACACCGGGGAGCTGTTTTTT	CASGTLLNTGELFF
16	TRBV4-1	TRBJ1-1	.	.	TGCGCCAGCAGCCAAGCGGAGACGGAACAAAACACTGAAGCTTTCTTT	CASSQAETEQNTEAFF
13	TRBV10-2	TRBJ2-7	.	.	TGCGCCAGCACGAGCTCGGACACCTACGAGCAGTACTTC	CASTSSDTYEQYF
17	TRBV19	TRBJ1-1	.	TRBD1	TGTGCCAGTAGCAACGTGGGGGACAGCTACATGAACACTGAAGCTTTCTTT	CASSNVGDSYMNTEAFF
14	TRBV28	TRBJ1-2	.	.	TGTGCCAGCATAGGGGGAGCACCTTACTATGGCTACACCTTC	CASIGGAPYYGYTF
14	TRBV19	TRBJ2-1	.	TRBD2	TGTGCCAGTAGTCCGGGACTAGAGGGTGATGAGCAGTTCTTC	CASSPGLEGDEQFF
14	TRBV10-2	TRBJ2-7	.	.	TGCGCCAGCAGGGAAGGGACAAGCTCCTACGAGCAGTACTTC	CASREGTSSYEQYF
12	TRBV5-1	TRBJ2-1	.	.	TGCGCCAGCAGCTTGCAGGGGCATGAGCAGTTCTTC	CASSLQGHEQFF
16	TRBV4-1	TRBJ2-7	.	TRBD2	TGCGCCAGCAGCCTCCGAGAGACTAGCGGTGTCTACGAGCAGTACTTC	CASSLRETSGVYEQYF
16	TRBV9	TRBJ1-1	.	.	TGTGCCAGCAGCTCCCCCCAAGGGGACATGAACACTGAAGCTTTCTTT	CASSSPQGDMNTEAFF
17	TRBV28	TRBJ1-5	.	.	TGTACCAGCAGTTCCCCTTTAGCAAGGTATACCAATCAGCCCCGGCATTTT	CTSSSPLARYTNQPRHF
15	TRBV6-5	TRBJ2-1	once	.	TGTGCCAGCAGTTACTCTGGGGGCTCGGGGAATGAGCAGTTCTTC	CASSYSGGSGNEQFF
15	TRBV5-5	TRBJ1-1	.	TRBD1	TGTGCCAGCAGCGAAAACAGGGGGCCAGGCACTGAAGCTTTCTTT	CASSENRGPGTEAFF
14	TRBV7-8	TRBJ1-5	once	.	TGTGCCAGCAGCCCCTCCCCCAGCAATCAGCCCCAGCATTTT	CASSPSPSNQPQHF
14	TRBV15	TRBJ2-7	.	TRBD1	TGTGCCACCAGCATGGACAGGGGGTCGGGTGAGCAGTACTTC	CATSMDRGSGEQYF
16	TRBV2	TRBJ2-5	.	.	TGTGCCAGCAGTGAAACCGCTAGCGCCCTACTTTGGACCCAGTACTTC	CASSETASALLWTQYF
13	TRBV27	TRBJ1-5	.	.	TGTGCCAGCAGCCCAATGGTCGGGCAGCCCCAGCATTTT	CASSPMVGQPQHF
13	TRBV7-9	TRBJ2-7	.	.	TGTGCCAGCAGCTTGCAGGTCAGCTACGAGCAGTACTTC	CASSLQVSYEQYF